The T cell receptor (beta chain) described here comes from a study of cytomegalovirus exposure and HLA in healthy donors. The study's findings and limits: The likely origin of a cluster of highly shared sequence variants was a sequencing artifact. An analysis that came later showed most CMV-associated TCR beta chains appearing HLA-restricted.

To note about this clone: Its target is unknown.

The PCR was carried out with 60 Vbeta primers and 13 Jbeta primers. Only in-frame clones appear in the TCRdb table, and some are missing; sequencing was by immunoSEQ multiplex PCR. The sample includes about 180,000 clones, 65% to 80% of them seen just once. The sequenced sample was PBMCs. This TCR was sampled from a woman under 40 in good health and CMV-seropositive.

The chain's CDR3 is CASSLAGGVPNEKLFF. In DNA form, the CDR3 reads TGTGCCAGCAGCTTAGCAGGAGGGGTGCCTAATGAAAAACTGTTTTTT. This chain links TRBV7-2 with TRBJ1-4, with D maybe TRBD1 (5 bases). Germline V gene sequence: CDR1 SGHTA, CDR2 FQGNSA. Trimming took off 0 bases at V and 3 bases at J, with 11 bases between the two ends. This CDR3 is 16 amino acids long.